This T cell receptor beta chain was identified during a study of blood T cell repertoires in COVID-19. Turning to the study itself: Acute-phase and convalescent COVID-19 samples originated in the United States, Italy and Spain. The analysed material was cDNA or gDNA that came from T cells, B-cell-depleted T cells, or PBMCs.

This clone was detected only once. As handled by the study authors: Cell counts per sample came from amplifying reference gene primers. Profiled with immunoSEQ multiplex PCR; TCRdb holds only in-frame clones, not every one. That table supplies the V and J calls and clone size; D and trimming were determined from the DNA. The sample lists tens of thousands of clones; 79% were seen once. Germline CDR1 SGHRS, CDR2 YFSETQ. The V gene end was trimmed by 4 bases and the J gene end by 3 bases; junction bases not matched to a gene: 10. CDR3 length equals 16 residues. Sequencing was performed on peripheral blood. This clonotype originated in a woman aged 45-65 years with acute or convalescent COVID-19. The V and J genes are TRBV5-1 and TRBJ2-3, with TRBD2 matching 8 bases. CDR3 sequence (DNA): TGCGCCAGCAGCGGGTTTCGGGAGGGCCGGACAGATACGCAGTATTTT. Amino acid sequence: CASSGFREGRTDTQYF.